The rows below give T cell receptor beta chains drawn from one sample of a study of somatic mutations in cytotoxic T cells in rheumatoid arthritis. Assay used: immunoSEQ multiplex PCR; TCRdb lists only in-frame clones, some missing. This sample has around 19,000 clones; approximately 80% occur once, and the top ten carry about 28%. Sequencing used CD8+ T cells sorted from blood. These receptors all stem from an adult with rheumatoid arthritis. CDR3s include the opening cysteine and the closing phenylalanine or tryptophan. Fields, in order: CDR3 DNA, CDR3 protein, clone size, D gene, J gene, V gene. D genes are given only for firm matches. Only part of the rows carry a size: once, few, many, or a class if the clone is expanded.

cdr3_nt: TGTGCCAGTAGTATATGGGGTCCGTTGGATAATTCACCCCTCCACTTT; cdr3_aa: CASSIWGPLDNSPLHF; clone_size: .; d_call: .; j_call: TRBJ1-6; v_call: TRBV19
cdr3_nt: TGTGCCAGCAGCCTAGGGGCCCAGCCCCAGCATTTT; cdr3_aa: CASSLGAQPQHF; clone_size: once; d_call: .; j_call: TRBJ1-5; v_call: TRBV5-5
cdr3_nt: TGTGCCAGCAGTTCATCCGGGACTTGGACCTACGAGCAGTACTTC; cdr3_aa: CASSSSGTWTYEQYF; clone_size: .; d_call: .; j_call: TRBJ2-7; v_call: TRBV6-6
cdr3_nt: TGTGCCAGCAGTTTATTAGCGGGAGAATTCAACGAGCAGTTCTTC; cdr3_aa: CASSLLAGEFNEQFF; clone_size: once; d_call: TRBD2; j_call: TRBJ2-1; v_call: TRBV28
cdr3_nt: TGTGCCAGCAGCTTCCCGGATCCCACAGGGAGGACTGAAGCTTTCTTT; cdr3_aa: CASSFPDPTGRTEAFF; clone_size: few; d_call: .; j_call: TRBJ1-1; v_call: TRBV7-9
cdr3_nt: TGTGCCAGCAGCTTTGGGTTCCAGCACGACGAGCAGTACTTC; cdr3_aa: CASSFGFQHDEQYF; clone_size: .; d_call: .; j_call: TRBJ2-7; v_call: TRBV11-3
cdr3_nt: TGTGCCAGTAGTATAGGGACAGGGGGTTATACTGAAGCTTTCTTT; cdr3_aa: CASSIGTGGYTEAFF; clone_size: once; d_call: TRBD1; j_call: TRBJ1-1; v_call: TRBV19
cdr3_nt: TGTGCCAGCATGTGGGGCGTGAACACTGAAGCTTTCTTT; cdr3_aa: CASMWGVNTEAFF; clone_size: .; d_call: .; j_call: TRBJ1-1; v_call: TRBV5-4
cdr3_nt: TGCAGTGCTAGAGAGGAGGGGAGGCAGTACTTC; cdr3_aa: CSAREEGRQYF; clone_size: .; d_call: .; j_call: TRBJ2-7; v_call: TRBV20-1
cdr3_nt: TGTGCCAGTAGTATAGATCCAGGCCGAGAGGATGGCAATCAGCCCCAGCATTTT; cdr3_aa: CASSIDPGREDGNQPQHF; clone_size: .; d_call: .; j_call: TRBJ1-5; v_call: TRBV19
cdr3_nt: TGTGCCAGCAGTTCCGGACAGGGGGTCACTGAAGCTTTCTTT; cdr3_aa: CASSSGQGVTEAFF; clone_size: few; d_call: TRBD1; j_call: TRBJ1-1; v_call: TRBV6-4
cdr3_nt: TGTGCCAGCAGCTTAGTTATGAAACTACCGACCAGCAATGAGCAGTTCTTC; cdr3_aa: CASSLVMKLPTSNEQFF; clone_size: .; d_call: .; j_call: TRBJ2-1; v_call: TRBV7-2